Listed here are 22 T cell receptor beta chains from one sample, sequenced in a study of OX40 agonist ivuxolimab in advanced cancers. Using immunoSEQ multiplex PCR, the repertoire was profiled, and TCRdb retains in-frame clones only, with some absent. The sample consists of 70,000 to 80,000 clones, about 93% of them appearing once. The sample here was CD4+ or CD8+ T cells sorted from blood, taken in a trial of the OX40 agonist ivuxolimab. The receptors stem from an adult with an advanced solid tumor such as melanoma, head and neck, liver or kidney cancer.

The rearrangement uses TRBV30 and TRBJ1-1; the match to TRBD1 covers 7 bases. The CDR3 consists of 14 residues. V shed 2 bases, J shed 6 bases, and the junction held 9 bases outside the gene matches. Germline-derived CDR1 and CDR2 are GTSNPN and SVGIG (reference sequence). This CDR3 reads CAWSYNRGIAEAFF. The CDR3 region has the DNA TGTGCCTGGAGTTATAACAGGGGAATTGCTGAAGCTTTCTTT.

V usage is TRBV19 and J usage is TRBJ1-5, with 8 bases fitting TRBD1. The CDR3 sequence is 16 residues long. V dropped 5 bases and J dropped 2; count of bases not matched to a gene: 8. In germline, CDR1 is LNHDA, CDR2 SQIVND (reference sequence). The CDR3 DNA follows: TGTGCCAGTAGTTTAAAGACAGGGGTCGGCAATCAGCCCCAGCATTTT. Its translation: CASSLKTGVGNQPQHF.

This chain connects TRBV4-1 to TRBJ2-7; 8 bases match TRBD1. This CDR3 has 16 residues. With 4 bases clipped from V and 2 bases from J, the junction kept 10 bases outside the gene matches. Germline CDR1 and CDR2: MGHRA and YSYEKL. This CDR3 is CASSPAAPGGPYEQYF. The CDR3 bases are TGCGCCAGCAGCCCCGCGGCGCCAGGGGGCCCCTACGAGCAGTACTTC.

The CDR3 DNA is TGTGCCAGCCGGTCCACACAGGGGGTGAGTTCACCCCTCCACTTT. Translation: CASRSTQGVSSPLHF. This chain joins TRBV2 and TRBJ1-6; 8 bases map to TRBD1. V was pared by 8 bases and J by 9 bases, with 12 bases of the junction left unmatched. Germline CDR1 SNHLY, CDR2 FYNNEI. CDR3 length equals 15 residues.

The chain uses TRBV7-9 and TRBJ2-7; D is perhaps TRBD2 (6 bases). The CDR3 totals 15 residues. Germline V gives CDR1 SEHNR, CDR2 FQNEAQ (reference sequence). Trimming removed 2 bases at V and 4 bases at J, with 15 bases between. CDR3 DNA: TGTGCCAGCAGCTTAACGGCGGGAATCAAGTACGAGCAGTACTTC. It translates to CASSLTAGIKYEQYF.

This clone was recorded once. The chain employs TRBV30 and TRBJ2-5; D is possibly TRBD1 or TRBD2 (7 bases each). The germline gives CDR1 GTSNPN, CDR2 SVGIG (reference sequence). The CDR3 loop spans 14 amino acids. V dropped 8 bases and J dropped 3 bases, with 19 bases sitting between them. The CDR3 coding sequence is TGTGCCGGAGCGGGACAGACCCTTAAAGAGACCCAGTACTTC. Its translation is CAGAGQTLKETQYF.

The rearrangement uses TRBV5-1 and TRBJ2-7, with D unresolved. The germline V gene encodes CDR1 SGHRS and CDR2 YFSETQ. The ends were cut back, 2 bases at V and 4 bases at J, with 10 bases in the middle. This CDR3 has 13 residues. The CDR3 nucleotides read TGCGCCAGCAGCTTATGGGATCCATACGAGCAGTACTTC. Amino acids: CASSLWDPYEQYF.

The J gene is TRBJ2-5, the V gene TRBV7-8, with D tentatively TRBD1 (5 bases). Deletions cut 1 base from V and 3 bases from J, with 9 bases between. The germline V gene has CDR1 SGHVS and CDR2 FQNEAQ. The CDR3 sequence is 14 residues long. CDR3 DNA: TGTGCCAGCAGCTTAGGGACAAGGGAAGAGACCCAGTACTTC. Its protein product is CASSLGTREETQYF.

Regarding this clone: One end of the junction does not line up with germline, which may come from a read error. This chain's CDR3 is CASSLFGKEAQYF. The CDR3 DNA sequence: TGTGCCAGCAGCTTATTTGGGAAAGAGGCCCAGTACTTC. The V gene is TRBV11-3, the J gene TRBJ2-5; D call uncertain. The CDR3 consists of 13 residues. Germline assignment: CDR1 SGHNT and CDR2 YENEEA.

This chain uses TRBV9 with TRBJ2-7; the match to TRBD2 covers 10 bases. After removal of 4 bases from V and 4 bases from J, the junction contained 14 bases not matched to a gene. CDR1 and CDR2 from the germline V gene are SGDLS and YYNGEE. The CDR3 is 17 amino acids. The CDR3, as DNA: TGTGCCAGCAGCCTTCATCTTCTAGCGGGAGTTTTTTACGAGCAGTACTTC. It yields the protein CASSLHLLAGVFYEQYF.

The chain is built from TRBV10-3 and TRBJ2-3, with D tentatively TRBD2 (6 bases). The CDR3 spans 16 residues. Trimming took 0 bases from V and 0 from J, leaving 10 bases between them. The germline V gene has CDR1 ENHRY and CDR2 SYGVKD. The CDR3 protein is CAISESTGVSTDTQYF. The CDR3 coding sequence is TGTGCCATCAGTGAGTCAACGGGGGTTAGCACAGATACGCAGTATTTT.

The rearrangement uses TRBV5-1 and TRBJ2-7, with a possible D match to TRBD2 (6 bases). V was shortened by 4 bases and J by 4 bases, with 21 bases between the two germline ends. Germline V CDR1 and CDR2: SGHRS, YFSETQ. The CDR3 extends over 16 amino acids. This chain's CDR3 is CASSPLTGGAEYEQYF. Written as DNA, the CDR3 is TGCGCCAGCAGCCCCTTAACAGGAGGGGCAGAATACGAGCAGTACTTC.

This clone was seen once. The rearrangement joins TRBV7-2 to TRBJ2-7; 9 bases are shared with TRBD1. The V segment lost 5 bases and the J segment 0 bases; nucleotides outside the gene matches: 5. CDR1 is SGHTA, CDR2 FQGNSA, per germline. The CDR3 has 15 amino acids. This chain's CDR3 is CASSQTGGYSYEQYF. CDR3 bases: TGTGCCAGCAGCCAGACAGGGGGTTACTCCTACGAGCAGTACTTC.

This chain connects TRBV11-3 to TRBJ2-7; 8 bases fit TRBD1. With 2 bases clipped from V and 7 bases from J, the junction kept 10 bases outside the gene matches. Per germline, CDR1 SGHNT and CDR2 YENEEA. CDR3 length: 15 residues. This CDR3 is CASSLNRDRLGEQYF. CDR3 nucleotide sequence: TGTGCCAGCAGCTTAAACCGGGACAGGCTTGGGGAGCAGTACTTC.

The V and J genes are TRBV5-1 and TRBJ2-5; D ambiguous. CDR3 length equals 11 residues. V lost 7 bases and J 5 bases, leaving 9 bases between the germline ends. Germline lookup yields CDR1 SGHRS and CDR2 YFSETQ. The CDR3 DNA is TGCGCCAGCTCGGTGCAGGAGACCCAGTACTTC. The encoded protein is CASSVQETQYF. Complete variable domain (other parts from reference TRBV5-1 and TRBJ2-5): KAGVTQTPRYLIKTRGQQVTLSCSPISGHRSVSWYQQTPGQGLQFLFEYFSETQRNKGNFPGRFSGRQFSNSRSEMNVSTLELGDSALYLCASSVQETQYFGPGTRLLVL.

The gene calls are TRBV5-1 and TRBJ2-5; 8 nucleotides line up with TRBD2. Germline loops: CDR1 SGHRS, CDR2 YFSETQ. After removal of 5 bases from V and 9 bases from J, the junction contained 6 bases not matched to a gene. This CDR3 has 12 residues. CDR3 coding DNA: TGCGCCAGCAGTGTAGTAGCGGGGTCCCAGTACTTC. This gives the protein CASSVVAGSQYF.

The chain combines TRBV7-9 with TRBJ2-1; D is possibly TRBD2 (5 bases). Germline assignment: CDR1 SEHNR and CDR2 FQNEAQ (reference sequence). The V gene lost 1 base and the J gene lost 4 bases, with 11 bases spanning the gap. This CDR3 has 15 amino acids. The CDR3 DNA is TGTGCCAGCAGCTTAGAACTGGAGGTATACAATGAGCAGTTCTTC. Translating gives CASSLELEVYNEQFF.

The sample holds one count of this clone. The V and J genes are TRBV4-1 and TRBJ1-5; 12 nucleotides line up with TRBD1. V dropped 6 bases and J dropped 7; count of bases not matched to a gene: 19. CDR1 and CDR2 from the germline V gene are MGHRA and YSYEKL. The CDR3 is made up of 19 amino acids. CDR3 sequence (DNA): TGCGCCAGCAGTCTGCTTGTGGGGACAGGGGGCGCGGTGGGGCAGCCCCAGCATTTT. Its protein is CASSLLVGTGGAVGQPQHF.

This clone was detected once. V gene TRBV19 combines with J gene TRBJ2-2; 10 bases map to TRBD1. The CDR3 totals 15 residues. The junction had 6 bases not matched to a gene; V was cut back by 7 bases and J by 4 bases. Germline loops: CDR1 LNHDA, CDR2 SQIVND (reference sequence). The CDR3 here is CASKLTGGVTGELFF. The CDR3 region has the DNA TGTGCCAGTAAACTGACAGGGGGCGTCACCGGGGAGCTGTTTTTT.

The gene calls are TRBV10-3 and TRBJ2-3; 7 bases align to TRBD1. The CDR3 covers 14 residues. V lost 8 bases to trimming and J lost 0 bases; unmatched junction nucleotides: 5. Germline V gives CDR1 ENHRY, CDR2 SYGVKD. This CDR3 is CAIGTQGSTDTQYF. The CDR3 DNA is TGTGCCATCGGAACACAGGGGAGCACAGATACGCAGTATTTT.

This rearrangement joins TRBV18 to TRBJ2-1, with TRBD2 matching 8 bases. Germline V gene data show CDR1 as KGHSH and CDR2 as LQKENI. The CDR3 is 16 residues long. Losses at the gene ends were 0 bases for V and 5 bases for J; bases not matched to a gene: 6. CDR3: CASSPPPGLEHNEQFF. The CDR3 DNA follows: TGTGCCAGCTCACCACCCCCGGGACTAGAACACAATGAGCAGTTCTTC.

The chain is built from TRBV2 and TRBJ2-7; 12 nucleotides line up with TRBD1. Per the germline V gene, CDR1 is SNHLY and CDR2 is FYNNEI. Trimming removed 4 bases from V and 2 bases from J; junction bases left unmatched: 3. The CDR3 length is 15 residues. The CDR3 DNA follows: TGTGCCAGCAGTGCCGGGACAGGGGGCACCTACGAGCAGTACTTC. As protein: CASSAGTGGTYEQYF.